This TCR beta chain was identified in a study of T cell repertoires in cytomegalovirus infection. Study-wide context: Public signatures in TCR beta pointed to CMV infection and matching HLA type.

TCRdb fed the reads into MiXCR, producing one record per CDR3 protein. Among roughly 340,000 distinct CDR3 sequences listed, 25% to 35% were seen once. Whole-study findings and limits: Adding up the frequency of public TCR beta families identified people who carried CMV plus the relevant HLA. Ex vivo, HLA-C-restricted CMV-specific TCR beta clonotypes prevailed over the rest of the response.

This clonotype was detected many times. Its antigen is as yet unknown. The CDR3 is 17 residues long. Trimming shortened V by 0 bases and J by 3 bases, and 17 bases separated the two germline ends. CDR1 and CDR2 (germline): SEHNR, FQNEAQ (reference sequence). The genes are TRBV7-9 and TRBJ1-1; D perhaps matches TRBD1 (5 bases). This specimen was cultured PBMCs, taken from culture after CMV antigen stimulation. This receptor was obtained from a human donor in good health (CMV status not recorded). Some clones in this sample may be carry-over from other donors' samples. CDR3 loop: CASSLAGTEAGHTEAFF. CDR3 in DNA: TGTGCCAGCAGCTTAGCCGGGACCGAGGCGGGGCACACTGAAGCTTTCTTT.